This is a list of T cell receptor beta chains from one sample in a study of Ad26.COV2.S vaccination and SARS-CoV-2 variants. Generated by immunoSEQ multiplex PCR, the TCRdb table keeps only in-frame clones and is missing some. In the table there are hundreds of thousands of clones, 80% to 95% of which are singletons. The source was peripheral blood, collected in a trial of Ad26.COV2.S vaccine versus placebo. The source is a person between 18 and 65 years old who received the Ad26.COV2.S COVID-19 vaccine or a placebo. Each CDR3 is given with its conserved first and last residue.

cdr3_length	v_call	j_call	cdr3_aa
14	TRBV29-1	TRBJ1-2	CSVVLRREDYGYTF
15	TRBV14	TRBJ1-1	CASSPSDRGNTEAFF
16	TRBV6-2/TRBV6-3	TRBJ2-3	CASSTHSGRGQNTQYF
14	TRBV7-8	TRBJ1-4	CASSFRPGDEKLFF
14	TRBV19	TRBJ2-7	CASSIQGSSYEQYF
15	TRBV5-4	TRBJ1-3	CASSFDRGSGNTIYF
10	TRBV20-1	TRBJ2-5	CSAGGETQYF
13	TRBV18	TRBJ2-3	CASSPGRTGPQYF
16	TRBV4-3	TRBJ2-4	CASSQEWGAEVNIQYF
12	TRBV30	TRBJ2-3	CAWNGGSDTQYF
14	TRBV7-6	TRBJ2-3	CASSLNGGGDTQYF
12	TRBV2	TRBJ2-7	CASSSTIYEQYF
18	TRBV7-8	TRBJ2-1	CASSSHKTSGSDRGEQFF
14	TRBV25-1	TRBJ2-7	CASSEAAFPYEQYF
15	TRBV18	TRBJ1-4	CASSPLSQSNEKLFF
15	TRBV28	TRBJ2-7	CASSFITSATYEQYF
11	TRBV19	TRBJ2-7	CASSVGYEQYF
14	TRBV6-5	TRBJ2-7	CASSYSGPLYEQYF
10	TRBV6-7	TRBJ2-7	CARGPLEQYF
18	TRBV2	TRBJ2-1	CASSDGSGSPSSYNEQFF